The clone carrying this T cell receptor (beta chain) was seen a few times. Antigen: not known. This CDR3 contains 17 residues. From germline, CDR1 is SEHNR and CDR2 FQNEAQ (reference sequence). The V gene lost 0 bases and the J gene lost 0 bases, with 11 bases spanning the gap. All of the isolated RNA was reverse transcribed, so expressed TCRB transcripts were sequenced. The data were produced by immunoSEQ multiplex PCR, yet TCRdb's version contains in-frame clones alone and is incomplete. This table holds 680,000 or so clones, roughly an eighth found once. This specimen comes from a study of beta chain features in type 1 diabetes. Whole-study findings and limits: It was among patients, rather than healthy donors, that naive, central memory and Treg TCRB repertoires appeared more similar. Researchers report that Type 1 diabetes patients had moderately but significantly shorter TCRB CDR3s across all four CD4+ subsets.

This rearrangement joins TRBV7-9 to TRBJ1-4; D not certain. Sequenced input: naive CD4+ T cells from blood. The TCR was taken from a man younger than 30 with type 1 diabetes. The DNA of the CDR3 is TGTGCCAGCAGCTTAGCGGGCGGGCTTGCAACTAATGAAAAACTGTTTTTT. Amino acids: CASSLAGGLATNEKLFF.